These 29 T cell receptor beta chains were sequenced from one sample in a study of beta chain features in type 1 diabetes. As every portion of the isolated RNA was reverse transcribed, the sequencing read expressed TCRB transcripts. Only in-frame clones appear in the TCRdb table, and some are missing; sequencing was by immunoSEQ multiplex PCR. The sample has 110,000 to 150,000 clones, approximately 9.8% seen once. The sample consisted of central memory CD4+ T cells from blood. Receptors were obtained from a woman aged 40-49 years in good health.

This clone was observed at least ten times. The CDR3 region is CASRSGGLGEKLFF. As DNA, the CDR3 is TGCGCCAGCAGGTCGGGGGGCCTCGGTGAAAAACTGTTTTTT. The chain joins TRBV5-1 to TRBJ1-4; tentative D call: TRBD1 (6 bases). Germline V CDR1 and CDR2: SGHRS, YFSETQ. Trimming took 5 bases from V and 7 from J, leaving 15 bases between them. The CDR3 is 14 amino acids.

The chain carries TRBV2 and TRBJ1-2, with no clear D. There are 13 residues in the CDR3. CDR1 is SNHLY, CDR2 FYNNEI, per germline. V shed 3 bases and J shed 6 bases, with 11 bases lying between them. CDR3 sequence: CASSEGRVDGYTF. The CDR3 region has the DNA TGTGCCAGCAGTGAGGGCAGAGTAGATGGCTACACCTTC.

In DNA form, the CDR3 reads TGTGCCAGCAGCAAGGGACTATACCAAGAGACCCAGTACTTC. Its protein product is CASSKGLYQETQYF. The chain is built from TRBV7-2 and TRBJ2-5; 7 nucleotides agree with TRBD2. J gave up 0 bases and V 5 bases, and 3 bases lay outside the gene matches. CDR3 length: 14 residues. CDR1 and CDR2 from the germline V gene are SGHTA and FQGNSA. Together with reference TRBV7-2 and TRBJ2-5, the CDR3 gives the full variable domain: GAGVSQSPSNKVTEKGKDVELRCDPISGHTALYWYRQSLGQGLEFLIYFQGNSAPDKSGLPSDRFSAERTGGSVSTLTIQRTQQEDSAVYLCASSKGLYQETQYFGPGTRLLVL.

This chain links TRBV5-4 with TRBJ2-5; no firm D call. The germline V gene has CDR1 SGHNT and CDR2 YYREEE (reference sequence). The CDR3 covers 15 residues. The ends were cut back, 4 bases at V and 0 bases at J, with 13 bases in the middle. This CDR3 reads CASSEKSWYQETQYF. DNA of the CDR3: TGTGCCAGCAGCGAGAAGTCTTGGTACCAAGAGACCCAGTACTTC.

The V call is TRBV7-9, the J call TRBJ1-2; tentatively, D is TRBD1 (5 bases). This CDR3 contains 15 residues. Germline CDR1 reads SEHNR; CDR2 reads FQNEAQ (reference sequence). Trimming left V 4 bases short and J 4 bases short, with 16 bases between. The CDR3 loop reads CASSSGGTSIYGYTF. In nucleotides, the CDR3 is TGTGCCAGCAGCTCGGGGGGGACTTCCATCTATGGCTACACCTTC.

This clone has a handful of counts. The chain links TRBV18 to TRBJ2-2; D may be TRBD2 (5 bases). V was clipped by 3 bases and J by 4 bases, with 9 bases between them. CDR1 and CDR2 from the germline V gene are KGHSH and LQKENI. The CDR3 runs 14 residues. The CDR3 region is CASSPIRGTGELFF. CDR3 DNA sequence: TGTGCCAGCTCACCCATTCGGGGCACCGGGGAGCTGTTTTTT.

This clone was seen a few times. V and J are TRBV5-6 and TRBJ1-2, with TRBD1 matching 8 bases. From germline, CDR1 is SGHDT and CDR2 YYEEEE. There are 14 residues in the CDR3. Germline trimming cut 4 bases from V and 4 bases from J; bases unmatched to any gene: 6. The DNA of the CDR3 is TGTGCCAGCAGCGTGGGACAGGTTCTCTATGGCTACACCTTC. This sequence encodes CASSVGQVLYGYTF.

A few counts support this clone. V is TRBV6-5 and J is TRBJ2-2; D possibly corresponds to TRBD1 (5 bases). Germline loops: CDR1 MNHEY, CDR2 SVGAGI. The CDR3 runs to 15 residues. The germline V and J ends were trimmed by 6 bases and 3 bases, with 14 bases remaining between them. In DNA, the CDR3 is TGTGCCAGCAGGACCTGGCAGGGCGACACCGGGGAGCTGTTTTTT. The encoded protein is CASRTWQGDTGELFF.

This clone turned up a few times. The rearrangement links TRBV7-6 to TRBJ1-5; TRBD1 agrees at 9 bases. V trimming: 5 bases; J trimming: 4 bases; junction bases outside the gene matches: 3. The CDR3 totals 14 residues. The germline CDR1 and CDR2 sequences are SGHVS and FNYEAQ. CDR3 region: CASSQGTGNQPQHF. The CDR3, as DNA: TGTGCCAGCAGCCAGGGGACAGGGAATCAGCCCCAGCATTTT.

V usage is TRBV11-3 and J usage is TRBJ2-7, with TRBD1 as a possible D gene (5 bases). V dropped 3 bases and J dropped 4 bases, with 13 bases sitting between them. Per the germline V gene, CDR1 is SGHNT and CDR2 is YENEEA. This CDR3 spans 14 amino acids. The CDR3 DNA follows: TGTGCCAGCAGCTTGAGTGGGCAGGGATACGAGCAGTACTTC. Translation gives CASSLSGQGYEQYF.

The chain has TRBV6-4 and TRBJ2-7; 9 bases map to TRBD1. CDR1 and CDR2 (germline): MRHNA, SNTAGT. The CDR3 extends over 16 amino acids. The junction had 11 bases not matched to a gene; V was cut back by 3 bases and J by 5 bases. The CDR3 DNA reads as TGTGCCAGCAGTGAGTCTCCGGGACAGGGTTCCCACGAGCAGTACTTC. Translating gives CASSESPGQGSHEQYF.

This clone was observed a handful of times. J is TRBJ2-3 and V is TRBV14; 9 nucleotides agree with TRBD1. CDR1 is SGHDN, CDR2 FVKESK, per germline. V was pared by 2 bases and J by 6 bases, with 6 bases of the junction left unmatched. CDR3 size: 15 residues. The CDR3 DNA reads TGTGCCAGCAGCCAAAGGACACAGGGGGCGGATACGCAGTATTTT. Its translation: CASSQRTQGADTQYF.

The V call is TRBV4-1, the J call TRBJ2-7; 8 bases are shared with TRBD1. Germline CDR1 reads MGHRA; CDR2 reads YSYEKL. The junction had 7 bases not matched to a gene; V was cut back by 4 bases and J by 5 bases. The CDR3 covers 14 residues. The CDR3 DNA sequence: TGCGCCAGCAGCCCGGGCAGGGGGCTTAACGAGCAGTACTTC. Encoded protein: CASSPGRGLNEQYF.

The rearrangement joins TRBV11-2 to TRBJ2-1; 7 bases align to TRBD1. From germline, CDR1 is SGHAT and CDR2 FQNNGV. The CDR3 spans 16 residues. With 0 bases clipped from V and 7 bases from J, the junction kept 9 bases outside the gene matches. DNA of the CDR3: TGTGCCAGCAGCTTAGAAGGGACAGTTCTAGGGAATGAGCAGTTCTTC. This sequence encodes CASSLEGTVLGNEQFF.

The chain has TRBV6-6 and TRBJ2-5, with 12 bases identical to TRBD2. V shed 7 bases, J shed 3 bases, and the junction held 6 bases outside the gene matches. The CDR3 totals 15 residues. Germline V lookup: CDR1 MNHNY, CDR2 SVGAGI (reference sequence). The CDR3 DNA follows: TGTGCCAGCACCGACCCTAGCGGGGGGGAAGAGACCCAGTACTTC. Protein product: CASTDPSGGEETQYF.

The V gene is TRBV18, the J gene TRBJ1-1; D gene ambiguous. Trimming pared 2 bases from V and 5 bases from J, leaving 12 bases between. Germline CDR1 reads KGHSH; CDR2 reads LQKENI. CDR3 length: 14 residues. Here the CDR3 DNA reads TGTGCCAGCTCACCAGGGCACCGTGGAACTGAAGCTTTCTTT. Its protein product is CASSPGHRGTEAFF. The complete variable domain, with remaining parts taken from reference TRBV18 and TRBJ1-1, reads NAGVMQNPRHLVRRRGQEARLRCSPMKGHSHVYWYRQLPEEGLKFMVYLQKENIIDESGMPKERFSAEFPKEGPSILRIQQVVRGDSAAYFCASSPGHRGTEAFFGQGTRLTVV.

The chain joins TRBV6-6 to TRBJ1-5; a possible D gene is TRBD1 (5 bases). This CDR3 is 11 amino acids long. With 9 bases removed from V and 4 bases from J, the gap between germline ends came to 7 bases. Looked up from germline, CDR1 is MNHNY and CDR2 is SVGAGI (reference sequence). CDR3: CASGGNQPQHF. The CDR3, as DNA: TGTGCCAGTGGGGGGAATCAGCCCCAGCATTTT.

The chain uses TRBV19 and TRBJ2-2; D possibly corresponds to TRBD2 (5 bases). This CDR3 comprises 14 residues. Germline-derived CDR1 and CDR2 are LNHDA and SQIVND (reference sequence). V lost 3 bases and J lost 2, with 7 bases in between. The CDR3 loop is CASSMDFNTGELFF. CDR3 DNA sequence: TGTGCCAGTAGTATGGACTTCAACACCGGGGAGCTGTTTTTT.

This clone showed up just a few times. This rearrangement joins TRBV6-5 to TRBJ1-1, with D hard to call. The V gene's germline CDR1 is MNHEY and CDR2 SVGAGI. V was clipped by 4 bases and J by 1 base, with 10 bases between them. This CDR3 is built from 14 residues. As DNA, the CDR3 is TGTGCCAGCAGTTCTACTCGGAGGAACACTGAAGCTTTCTTT. As protein: CASSSTRRNTEAFF.

This clone has only one observation. At the DNA level, this CDR3 is encoded by other sequences in the same sample as well. This rearrangement joins TRBV5-1 to TRBJ1-2; no firm D call. V was pared by 0 bases and J by 4 bases, with 4 bases between. Germline V gives CDR1 SGHRS, CDR2 YFSETQ. The CDR3 is 12 residues long. CDR3 protein: CASSLDTYGYTF. The CDR3 nucleotides read TGCGCCAGCAGCTTGGACACCTATGGCTACACCTTC. Filled out from reference TRBV5-1 and TRBJ1-2, the complete variable domain reads KAGVTQTPRYLIKTRGQQVTLSCSPISGHRSVSWYQQTPGQGLQFLFEYFSETQRNKGNFPGRFSGRQFSNSRSEMNVSTLELGDSALYLCASSLDTYGYTFGSGTRLTVV.

This clone has only a few counts. The genes are TRBV5-6 and TRBJ1-2; 9 positions match TRBD1. V was clipped by 4 bases and J by 11 bases; unmatched bases: 12. CDR3 length: 14 amino acids. Germline lookup yields CDR1 SGHDT and CDR2 YYEEEE. In nucleotides, the CDR3 is TGTGCCAGCAGCCGAGGGACAGGGAATTTGAGGTACACCTTC. This codes for CASSRGTGNLRYTF.

This clone was seen a handful of times. A junction boundary mismatches the germline segment, possibly from a read error. V is TRBV5-1 and J is TRBJ2-7, with 8 bases identical to TRBD1. There are 13 residues in the CDR3. The germline V gene encodes CDR1 SGHRS and CDR2 YFSETQ. DNA for the CDR3: TGCGCCAGCAGCTTGGAGGACAGGGTCCGAGAATATTTC. This translates into CASSLEDRVREYF.

The CDR3 region has the DNA TGTGCCAGCAGTCGACTAGCGGGGGTAGAGGAGACCCAGTACTTC. Translated: CASSRLAGVEETQYF. The rearrangement links TRBV25-1 to TRBJ2-5; 12 bases are a match to TRBD2. V was clipped by 5 bases and J by 5 bases; unmatched bases: 6. Germline lookup yields CDR1 MGHDK and CDR2 SYGVNS. This CDR3 has 15 residues.

A few counts support this clone. J is TRBJ2-1 and V is TRBV4-3; D remains unclear. V dropped 0 bases and J dropped 7 bases, with 7 bases sitting between them. This CDR3 spans 13 amino acids. Germline CDR1 LGHNA, CDR2 YSLEER. CDR3 DNA: TGCGCCAGCAGCCAAGAAATAGTGAATGAGCAGTTCTTC. Amino acids: CASSQEIVNEQFF.

The rearrangement joins TRBV18 to TRBJ1-6; TRBD1 matches at 9 bases. Germline loops: CDR1 KGHSH, CDR2 LQKENI. CDR3 length: 16 amino acids. V lost 2 bases and J lost 9; bases outside the gene matches: 8. The CDR3 loop is CASSPTVQGASSPLHF. Here the CDR3 DNA reads TGTGCCAGCTCACCAACCGTACAGGGGGCGTCTTCACCCCTCCACTTT.

This clone came up a few times. This same CDR3 is encoded by further DNA sequences in the sample. The rearrangement uses TRBV7-2 and TRBJ2-7; TRBD2 matches 7 bases. The CDR3 contains 14 residues. Germline trimming cut 5 bases from V and 0 bases from J; bases unmatched to any gene: 4. Germline lookup yields CDR1 SGHTA and CDR2 FQGNSA. The CDR3 DNA is TGTGCCAGCAGCCCCGGGGGGAGCTCCTACGAGCAGTACTTC. It yields the protein CASSPGGSSYEQYF.

In DNA form, the CDR3 reads TGTGCCATCAGCACAGGTTCTGGGGCCAACGTCCTGACTTTC. It specifies CAISTGSGANVLTF. The rearrangement links TRBV10-3 to TRBJ2-6, with a tentative D call TRBD1 (5 bases). Germline V CDR1 and CDR2: ENHRY, SYGVKD. This CDR3 has 14 residues. Between the trimmed V and J ends, which lost 6 bases and 1 base, there was a span of 7 bases.

This clone appeared a few times. The V call is TRBV5-6, the J call TRBJ2-3, with 9 bases matching TRBD2. Germline trimming cut 4 bases from V and 3 bases from J; bases unmatched to any gene: 6. The CDR3 runs 15 residues. CDR1 and CDR2 (germline): SGHDT, YYEEEE. DNA for the CDR3: TGTGCCAGCAGCCTCAGACTAGCGGCTACAGATACGCAGTATTTT. It encodes CASSLRLAATDTQYF.

V usage is TRBV19 and J usage is TRBJ1-4; TRBD1 agrees at 8 bases. With V trimmed by 6 bases and J by 7 bases, 7 bases remained unmatched. The CDR3 is 14 residues long. In germline, CDR1 is LNHDA, CDR2 SQIVND (reference sequence). The DNA of the CDR3 is TGTGCCAGTAGGGACAGGGTCGGCGGTGAAAAACTGTTTTTT. This translates into CASRDRVGGEKLFF.